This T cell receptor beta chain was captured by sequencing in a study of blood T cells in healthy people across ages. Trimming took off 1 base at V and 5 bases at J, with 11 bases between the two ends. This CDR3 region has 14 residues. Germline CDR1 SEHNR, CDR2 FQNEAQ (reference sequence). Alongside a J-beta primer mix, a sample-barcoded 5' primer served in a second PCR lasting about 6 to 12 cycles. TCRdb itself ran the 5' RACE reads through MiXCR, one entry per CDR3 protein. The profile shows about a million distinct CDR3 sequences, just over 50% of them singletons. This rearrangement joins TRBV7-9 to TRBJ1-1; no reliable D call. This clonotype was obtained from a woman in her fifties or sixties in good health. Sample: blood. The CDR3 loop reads CASSLEIENTEAFF. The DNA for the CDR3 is TGTGCCAGCAGCTTAGAAATAGAGAATACTGAAGCTTTCTTT.